This is a list of T cell receptor beta chains from one sample in a study of shared clonotypes between healthy human individuals. The method was immunoSEQ multiplex PCR; TCRdb's version includes in-frame clones alone and lacks a portion of them. Of about 1.1 million clones listed, approximately 80% are singletons. The source material was memory CD4+ T cells from PBMCs. The receptors originated from a man aged 18 to 29 in good health. Some clones in this sample may be carry-over from other donors' samples. The CDR3 runs from the conserved cysteine through the conserved F or W. D genes are given only for firm matches. Clone sizes are given selectively: once, few, many, or a class where the clone is expanded.

J gene	V gene	clone size	D gene	CDR3 protein	CDR3 DNA
TRBJ1-5	TRBV19	NA	TRBD1	CASLIQGGFNQPQHF	TGTGCCAGCCTTATACAGGGGGGGTTCAATCAGCCCCAGCATTTT
TRBJ2-2	TRBV15	NA	NA	CATSRDGGGTGELFF	TGTGCCACCAGCAGGGACGGGGGAGGCACCGGGGAGCTGTTTTTT
TRBJ1-3	TRBV5-1	few	NA	CASSLAGGTGNTIYF	TGCGCCAGCAGCTTGGCGGGGGGAACTGGAAACACCATATATTTT
TRBJ2-7	TRBV9	few	NA	CASSPTAFRAYEQYF	TGTGCCAGCAGCCCCACCGCCTTTCGTGCGTACGAGCAGTACTTC
TRBJ2-7	TRBV28	NA	NA	CASSITRGGYEQYF	TGTGCCAGCAGCATAACTAGAGGAGGCTACGAGCAGTACTTC
TRBJ1-5	TRBV5-5	once	NA	CASSGVTGPNQPQHF	TGTGCCAGCAGCGGGGTCACGGGTCCCAATCAGCCCCAGCATTTT
TRBJ2-1	TRBV28	NA	TRBD1	CASSLSGTAKNNEQFF	TGTGCCAGCAGTTTATCCGGGACAGCTAAGAACAATGAGCAGTTCTTC
TRBJ1-2	TRBV14	NA	NA	CASSPTVGYGYTF	TGTGCCAGCAGCCCGACCGTTGGCTATGGCTACACCTTC
TRBJ2-5	TRBV18	NA	NA	CASSPQDSTKRQETQYF	TGTGCCAGCTCACCACAGGACTCCACAAAGCGCCAAGAGACCCAGTACTTC
TRBJ1-1	TRBV11-2	NA	NA	CASSLATWNTEAFF	TGTGCCAGCAGCTTAGCGACATGGAACACTGAAGCTTTCTTT
TRBJ1-5	TRBV6-5	NA	TRBD1	CASSMGTGGQPQHF	TGTGCCAGCAGCATGGGGACAGGGGGACAGCCCCAGCATTTT
TRBJ2-2	TRBV10-3	few	TRBD2	CAISELGLALGELFF	TGTGCCATCAGTGAGTTGGGACTAGCCCTAGGGGAGCTGTTTTTT
TRBJ2-1	TRBV5-1	NA	NA	CASSQALWEQFF	TGCGCCAGCAGCCAGGCCCTTTGGGAGCAGTTCTTC
TRBJ1-2	TRBV9	few	NA	CARANYGYTF	TGTGCCAGGGCTAACTATGGCTACACCTTC
TRBJ1-2	TRBV4-2	few	TRBD1	CASSDRVEYGYTF	TGTGCCAGCAGCGACAGGGTTGAATATGGCTACACCTTC
TRBJ2-1	TRBV4-1	few	NA	CASSQDLATTYNEQFF	TGCGCCAGCAGCCAAGATCTAGCGACAACCTACAATGAGCAGTTCTTC
TRBJ1-5	TRBV6-5	NA	NA	CASRGVNQPQHF	TGTGCCAGCCGGGGAGTCAATCAGCCCCAGCATTTT
TRBJ2-5	TRBV19	NA	TRBD1	CASAGQGKGTQYF	TGTGCCTCGGCGGGACAGGGAAAGGGGACCCAGTACTTC
TRBJ2-1	TRBV7-3	NA	NA	CASSLRDGSYNEQFF	TGTGCCAGCAGCCTCCGGGACGGGTCCTACAATGAGCAGTTCTTC
TRBJ1-2	TRBV4-1	few	NA	CASSQVVGGFRAF	TGCGCCAGCAGCCAAGTGGTAGGGGGATTCAGGGCCTTC